The 7 T cell receptor beta chains below come from one sample, sequenced in a study of blood T cells in healthy people across ages. Using a J-beta primer mix together with a sample-barcoded 5' primer, a second PCR was run for about 7 to 12 cycles. A single record per CDR3 protein comes from TCRdb applying MiXCR to the 5' RACE reads. The table records hundreds of thousands of distinct CDR3 sequences, under 45% of them present only once. The sample consisted of blood. The receptors were sampled from a man aged 60-69 years in good health.

This clonotype was detected once. J is TRBJ2-1 and V is TRBV12-3 or TRBV12-4; 8 bases fit TRBD1. Unmatched junction bases numbered 17, after V lost 6 bases and J lost 13 bases. CDR3 length: 15 residues. CDR3 bases: TGTGCCAGCAGCGGTGGACAGGGAGGAAAAGAGACCCAGTTCTTC. It codes for CASSGGQGGKETQFF.

The rearrangement uses TRBV3-1 and TRBJ2-7; 7 positions match TRBD2. The CDR3 sequence is 14 residues long. CDR1 is LGHDT, CDR2 YNNKEL, per germline (reference sequence). The V and J ends lost 4 bases and 4 bases, in that order; junction bases with no gene match: 7. The CDR3 DNA follows: TGTGCCAGCAGCCCTCGGGAGGCGGGGTACGAGCAGTACTTC. Its protein is CASSPREAGYEQYF.

J is TRBJ2-7 and V is TRBV5-5, with 7 bases matching TRBD1. The CDR3 contains 13 residues. CDR1 and CDR2 from the germline V gene are SGHKS and YYEKEE (reference sequence). V shed 0 bases, J shed 7 bases, and the junction held 4 bases outside the gene matches. The CDR3 spells CASSLGQGTEQYF. For the CDR3, the DNA is TGTGCCAGCAGCTTGGGACAGGGTACGGAGCAGTACTTC. Supplemented by reference TRBV5-5 and TRBJ2-7, the full variable domain reads DAGVTQSPTHLIKTRGQQVTLRCSPISGHKSVSWYQQVLGQGPQFIFQYYEKEERGRGNFPDRFSARQFPNYSSELNVNALLLGDSALYLCASSLGQGTEQYFGPGTRLTVT.

This clonotype was detected only once. The chain combines TRBV5-1 with TRBJ2-5, with a possible D match to TRBD1 (6 bases). The CDR3 covers 16 residues. Trimming removed 1 base from V and 11 bases from J, with 24 bases in between. The germline CDR1 and CDR2 sequences are SGHRS and YFSETQ. The CDR3 protein is CASSLSGRGTYNEQYF. CDR3 nucleotide sequence: TGCGCCAGCAGCTTGTCGGGCAGGGGTACCTACAATGAGCAGTACTTC. The full variable domain, its missing parts supplied by reference TRBV5-1 and TRBJ2-5, is KAGVTQTPRYLIKTRGQQVTLSCSPISGHRSVSWYQQTPGQGLQFLFEYFSETQRNKGNFPGRFSGRQFSNSRSEMNVSTLELGDSALYLCASSLSGRGTYNEQYFGPGTRLLVL.

This chain joins TRBV12-3 or TRBV12-4 and TRBJ2-5; the D gene is possibly TRBD2 (6 bases). Trimming shortened V by 3 bases and J by 2 bases, and 10 bases separated the two germline ends. The CDR3 totals 14 residues. The CDR3: CASSFWAGQETQYF. The CDR3 region has the DNA TGTGCCAGCAGTTTTTGGGCGGGGCAAGAGACCCAGTACTTC.

The chain carries TRBV24-1 and TRBJ2-1; D not certain. The V end was cut by 5 bases, the J end by 6 bases, with 7 bases between. CDR1 and CDR2 from the germline V gene are KGHDR and SFDVKD. This CDR3 is 12 amino acids long. The DNA for the CDR3 is TGTGCCACCAGTGCGGTGGGCAATGAGCAGTTCTTC. It encodes CATSAVGNEQFF.

The rearrangement joins TRBV12-3 or TRBV12-4 to TRBJ2-3; tentatively, D is TRBD1 (6 bases). Trimming removed 2 bases at V and 3 bases at J, with 15 bases between. This CDR3 has 16 residues. CDR3 in amino acids: CASSLLQGRGTDTQYF. The CDR3 coding sequence is TGTGCCAGCAGTTTACTCCAGGGGAGAGGGACAGATACGCAGTATTTT.